This is a list of T cell receptor beta chains from one sample in a study of blood T cell repertoires in COVID-19. Measured with immunoSEQ multiplex PCR; TCRdb has only the in-frame clones, and not every one. The sample lists about 190,000 clones, approximately 86% occurring once. The sequenced sample consisted of peripheral blood. All receptors come from a woman aged 80 or over with active or convalescent COVID-19. Both conserved end residues are trimmed from each CDR3. Fields, in order: V gene, CDR3 protein.

TRBV6-5,ASSPDRGGYNEQF
TRBV19,ASSMGGSGTGELF
TRBV7-9,ASSSYENSPLH
TRBV2,ASTERVSGSSFYEQY
TRBV5-4,ASSLTSGRVNEQF
TRBV6-5,ASSRGQGGNSPLH
TRBV9,ASSVEEDQPQH
TRBV7-2,ASSLLTSGWDTQY
TRBV5-1,ASSPQRQGDQF
TRBV11-2,ASSPRQGGSSYNSPLH
TRBV5-1,ASSLTGREQPQH
TRBV11-2,ASSRQSLEAF
TRBV23-1,ASSVRGLETQY
TRBV19,ASSTAGRTGELF
TRBV6-5,ASSSSFSGETQY
TRBV7-9,ASSLQGPSGNTIY
TRBV6-5,ASRPRTGGDEQF
TRBV2,ASRELRGQGNQPQH
TRBV28,ASSLAGGGTDTQY
TRBV3-1/TRBV3-2,ASSRTGEGYGYT
TRBV6-5,ASSRGGDYT
TRBV10-1,ASSVGPFTEQY
TRBV5-6,ASSLLAGGRETQY
TRBV14,ASSQDQGGPQH
TRBV30,AWRRGGTGELF
TRBV6-1,ASSEAPRTGGYT
TRBV29-1,SALAEAAGYGYT
TRBV6-6,ASSRTGTGELF
TRBV21-1,ASSKGKERAEITDTQY
TRBV5-1,ASSLGQGTGEAF
TRBV9,ASSVAGGLATNEKLF
TRBV2,ASSRDRGRGSDEQF
TRBV2,ASSYDRSRGYT
TRBV7-2,ASSQRGGQDVYNEQF
TRBV9,ASSVTGTLTVNEQF
TRBV10-2,ASSEGGKRGNTIY
TRBV18,ASSPEQGVREQY
TRBV18,ASSSGQGTDTQY
TRBV7-8,ASSSTGFSYEQY
TRBV2,ASSEQAYGYT
TRBV6-5,ASSSLAGGARELF
TRBV5-6,ASSLPHGLEQY
TRBV4-1,ASSQALAGPYEQY
TRBV7-9,ASSLVEGGELF
TRBV2,ATRLEGEQY
TRBV7-3,ASSHIAGGDYTGELF
TRBV2,ASREDGVDGYT
TRBV30,AWSAVGAEQY
TRBV5-1,ASSPGTGGRNQPQH
TRBV18,ASSPPGTGIYEQY
TRBV6-5,ASSRELTYEQY
TRBV5-1,ASSSQGVYDGYT
TRBV2,ASSAGTGGGWTPLH
TRBV18,ASSPPSQANYGYT
TRBV4-1,ASSHLYRGNTEAF